Each of the 9 T cell receptor beta chains below was sequenced from the same sample in a study of technical replicates of blood from several donors. Using immunoSEQ multiplex PCR, the repertoire was profiled, and TCRdb retains in-frame clones only, with some absent. The sample lists approximately 85,000 clones, just over 90% occurring once. What was sequenced was T cells isolated from PBMCs. All receptors derive from a human donor in good health.

The V call is TRBV2, the J call TRBJ2-5; D may be TRBD1 (6 bases). Deletions cut 7 bases from V and 0 bases from J, with 15 bases between. CDR1 is SNHLY, CDR2 FYNNEI, per germline. There are 15 residues in the CDR3. The CDR3 region is CASMRTVLYQETQYF. CDR3 coding DNA: TGTGCCAGCATGCGGACAGTACTGTACCAAGAGACCCAGTACTTC. Based on the CDR3 plus reference TRBV2 and TRBJ2-5, the full variable domain is EPEVTQTPSHQVTQMGQEVILRCVPISNHLYFYWYRQILGQKVEFLVSFYNNEISEKSEIFDDQFSVERPDGSNFTLKIRSTKLEDSAMYFCASMRTVLYQETQYFGPGTRLLVL.

The chain carries TRBV6-5 and TRBJ2-1; D gene uncertain. This CDR3 spans 15 amino acids. In germline, CDR1 is MNHEY, CDR2 SVGAGI. The V gene lost 7 bases and the J gene lost 2 bases, with 15 bases spanning the gap. CDR3 amino acids: CASTESTRAYNEQFF. The CDR3 DNA sequence: TGTGCCAGCACAGAATCTACCCGGGCCTACAATGAGCAGTTCTTC.

The rearrangement uses TRBV5-4 and TRBJ2-7; weak D call: TRBD1 (6 bases). Germline V gene sequence: CDR1 SGHNT, CDR2 YYREEE (reference sequence). The CDR3 spans 12 residues. V dropped 0 bases and J dropped 5 bases, with 6 bases sitting between them. The CDR3 loop is CASSLDRDEQYF. The CDR3 nucleotides read TGTGCCAGCAGCTTGGACAGGGACGAGCAGTACTTC.

In this sample, this clone turned up once. This chain connects TRBV30 to TRBJ2-7; possible D gene TRBD1, 6 bases. Germline-derived CDR1 and CDR2 are GTSNPN and SVGIG (reference sequence). V shed 2 bases and J shed 5 bases, with 16 bases lying between them. This CDR3 is built from 14 residues. The CDR3 reads CAWSLVGAQDEQYF. The CDR3 DNA follows: TGTGCCTGGAGTTTAGTGGGGGCGCAGGACGAGCAGTACTTC. Supplemented by reference TRBV30 and TRBJ2-7, the full variable domain reads SQTIHQWPATLVQPVGSPLSLECTVEGTSNPNLYWYRQAAGRGLQLLFYSVGIGQISSEVPQNLSASRPQDRQFILSSKKLLLSDSGFYLCAWSLVGAQDEQYFGPGTRLTVT.

V is TRBV9 and J is TRBJ2-7; 7 nucleotides line up with TRBD1. Germline CDR1 and CDR2: SGDLS and YYNGEE. The V and J ends lost 4 bases and 3 bases, in that order; junction bases with no gene match: 10. CDR3 size: 15 residues. For the CDR3, the DNA is TGTGCCAGCAGCCTCACAGGGGTCGACGACTACGAGCAGTACTTC. Its translation is CASSLTGVDDYEQYF. Based on the CDR3 plus reference TRBV9 and TRBJ2-7, the full variable domain is DSGVTQTPKHLITATGQRVTLRCSPRSGDLSVYWYQQSLDQGLQFLIQYYNGEERAKGNILERFSAQQFPDLHSELNLSSLELGDSALYFCASSLTGVDDYEQYFGPGTRLTVT.

V and J are TRBV6-6 and TRBJ2-7; TRBD1 matches 10 bases. CDR1 is MNHNY and CDR2 is SVGAGI in the germline V gene (reference sequence). J lost 7 bases, V lost 6 bases, and 9 bases had no gene match. The CDR3 contains 14 residues. The CDR3 sequence is CASRARQGAGEQYF. The DNA for the CDR3 is TGTGCCAGCAGAGCTAGACAGGGGGCGGGGGAGCAGTACTTC.

This clone has just one count. This chain joins TRBV5-5 and TRBJ1-1, with 7 bases aligning to TRBD1. Germline V gene data show CDR1 as SGHKS and CDR2 as YYEKEE (reference sequence). This CDR3 is 14 amino acids long. With 4 bases clipped from V and 8 bases from J, the junction kept 11 bases outside the gene matches. CDR3: CASSNDRVAAEAFF. The CDR3 DNA reads as TGTGCCAGCAGCAACGACAGGGTAGCCGCAGAAGCTTTCTTT.

The sample holds one count of this clone. CDR3 sequence: CASSRQAGTPGELFF. The CDR3 DNA reads TGCGCCAGCAGTCGTCAGGCAGGGACTCCCGGGGAGCTGTTTTTT. The chain has TRBV5-1 and TRBJ2-2; weak D call: TRBD2 (6 bases). Per germline, CDR1 SGHRS and CDR2 YFSETQ. The germline V and J ends were trimmed by 5 bases and 6 bases, with 17 bases remaining between them. This CDR3 comprises 15 residues. Filled out from reference TRBV5-1 and TRBJ2-2, the complete variable domain reads KAGVTQTPRYLIKTRGQQVTLSCSPISGHRSVSWYQQTPGQGLQFLFEYFSETQRNKGNFPGRFSGRQFSNSRSEMNVSTLELGDSALYLCASSRQAGTPGELFFGEGSRLTVL.

V is TRBV27 and J is TRBJ2-1; 9 nucleotides align to TRBD2. The CDR3 runs to 15 residues. The V segment lost 6 bases and the J segment 4 bases; nucleotides outside the gene matches: 7. CDR1 MNHEY and CDR2 SMNVEV come from the germline V gene (reference sequence). DNA for the CDR3: TGTGCCAGCAGGCCTAGCGGGGTCATATACAATGAGCAGTTCTTC. This translates into CASRPSGVIYNEQFF.